This entry lists 12 T cell receptor beta chains sequenced from one sample in a study of blood T cell repertoires in COVID-19. Here immunoSEQ multiplex PCR was the method, and the copy in TCRdb shows in-frame clones only, minus some. The profile shows some 140,000 clones, 85% to 90% of them singletons. Sequencing used peripheral blood. These receptors were collected from a man between 65 and 80 years old with active COVID-19.

For the CDR3, the DNA is TGCAGCGGTGACAGGGCCCCGGACTATGGCTACACCTTC. It yields the protein CSGDRAPDYGYTF. J is TRBJ1-2 and V is TRBV29-1; 7 bases fit TRBD1. Germline V gene data show CDR1 as SQVTM and CDR2 as ANQGSEA. With V trimmed by 7 bases and J by 3 bases, 8 bases remained unmatched. The CDR3 has 13 amino acids.

V gene TRBV5-1 combines with J gene TRBJ2-1, with 8 bases identical to TRBD2. J was trimmed by 5 bases and V by 4 bases; bases with no gene match: 11. Germline loops: CDR1 SGHRS, CDR2 YFSETQ. This CDR3 contains 16 residues. CDR3 DNA: TGCGCCAGCAGCCCCGCGGGTAGCGGGAACCACAATGAGCAGTTCTTC. Protein product: CASSPAGSGNHNEQFF.

In its sample, this clone was seen once. The chain carries TRBV7-2 and TRBJ2-5, with TRBD2 identical over 14 bases. Germline-derived CDR1 and CDR2 are SGHTA and FQGNSA. This CDR3 has 16 residues. V shed 1 base and J 4 bases; nucleotides not matched to a gene: 2. CDR3 residues: CASSLVGLAGGETQYF. The CDR3 coding sequence is TGTGCCAGCAGCTTAGTTGGACTAGCGGGAGGAGAGACCCAGTACTTC.

The chain carries TRBV7-3 and TRBJ2-3; 8 bases agree with TRBD2. CDR3 size: 15 residues. V lost 5 bases, J lost 2 bases, and 6 bases stayed unmatched. Germline-derived CDR1 and CDR2 are SGHTA and FQGTGA. The CDR3: CASSPGGGPTDTQYF. CDR3 sequence (DNA): TGTGCCAGCAGCCCCGGGGGGGGCCCCACAGATACGCAGTATTTT.

V usage is TRBV5-1 and J usage is TRBJ2-1; the D gene is possibly TRBD1 (5 bases). Trimming shortened V by 6 bases and J by 0 bases, and 13 bases separated the two germline ends. The germline V gene has CDR1 SGHRS and CDR2 YFSETQ. CDR3 size: 15 residues. CDR3 protein: CASTPGANSYNEQFF. CDR3 coding DNA: TGCGCCAGCACCCCTGGGGCAAACTCCTACAATGAGCAGTTCTTC.

This clone was observed once. The chain uses TRBV30 and TRBJ1-2; maybe TRBD1 (5 bases). Trimming shortened V by 8 bases and J by 7 bases, and 17 bases separated the two germline ends. This CDR3 has 12 amino acids. Germline V gene lookup returns CDR1 GTSNPN and CDR2 SVGIG (reference sequence). CDR3 nucleotides: TGTGCCACCGCTAGGGGAAAGGGTGGCTACACCTTC. This gives the protein CATARGKGGYTF.

The chain couples TRBV10-3 to TRBJ1-2; no definite D call. The germline CDR1 and CDR2 sequences are ENHRY and SYGVKD. Trimming left V 2 bases short and J 6 bases short, with 10 bases between. The CDR3 spans 13 residues. CDR3 in amino acids: CAISELWEDGYTF. CDR3 sequence (DNA): TGTGCCATCAGTGAGCTCTGGGAGGATGGCTACACCTTC.

V usage is TRBV18 and J usage is TRBJ2-1; 9 bases align to TRBD2. With V trimmed by 0 bases and J by 8 bases, 14 bases remained unmatched. The CDR3 length is 18 residues. The germline gives CDR1 KGHSH, CDR2 LQKENI. The CDR3 here is CASSPPNHRGGGRDEQFF. For the CDR3, the DNA is TGTGCCAGCTCACCACCGAATCACAGAGGGGGCGGGAGGGATGAGCAGTTCTTC.

The rearrangement joins TRBV4-3 to TRBJ2-7; TRBD1 matches at 9 bases. Germline CDR1 reads LGHNA; CDR2 reads YSLEER. There are 16 residues in the CDR3. The J segment lost 1 base and the V segment lost 0 bases, leaving 4 bases of the junction unmatched. In nucleotides, the CDR3 is TGCGCCAGCAGCCAAGATGAGGGACAGGGATCCTACGAGCAGTACTTC. Protein: CASSQDEGQGSYEQYF.

This chain links TRBV28 with TRBJ1-4; TRBD1 matches 7 bases. This CDR3 spans 14 amino acids. V shed 2 bases, J shed 8 bases, and the junction held 5 bases outside the gene matches. Germline V gene data show CDR1 as MDHEN and CDR2 as SYDVKM. The CDR3 DNA follows: TGTGCCAGCAGTTTAAAGGGGGCGGGCGAAAAACTGTTTTTT. Translation gives CASSLKGAGEKLFF.

The J gene is TRBJ1-1, the V gene TRBV27; D is unclear. Per the germline V gene, CDR1 is MNHEY and CDR2 is SMNVEV (reference sequence). The CDR3 is made up of 13 amino acids. The V and J ends lost 6 bases and 3 bases respectively, with 11 bases between them. The CDR3 sequence is CASSLYRDTEAFF. The CDR3 DNA follows: TGTGCCAGCAGCCTCTATCGGGACACTGAAGCTTTCTTT.

The V and J genes are TRBV9 and TRBJ1-3, with 12 bases that match TRBD1. V gave up 0 bases and J gave up 8 bases; unmatched junction bases: 9. CDR1 and CDR2 (germline): SGDLS, YYNGEE. The CDR3 covers 17 residues. The CDR3 region is CASSVERDRGLADTIYF. Written as DNA, the CDR3 is TGTGCCAGCAGCGTAGAAAGGGACAGGGGGCTGGCGGACACCATATATTTT.